The following is a T cell receptor (beta chain) sequence with its context. The junction does not match germline at one end; this may be a read error. This specimen belongs to a study of cytomegalovirus exposure and HLA in healthy donors. Study-wide background: An analysis done earlier identified approximately 120 million unique TCR beta sequences from about 180 million T cells.

In germline, CDR1 is SGHNT, CDR2 YYREEE (reference sequence). This CDR3 has 14 amino acids. 60 Vbeta and 13 Jbeta primers were used in PCR. Sequencing was performed with immunoSEQ multiplex PCR; in TCRdb, only in-frame clones are kept and a portion is missing. The sample holds 150,000 to 200,000 clones, roughly 77% seen once. Source material: PBMCs. The rearrangement joins TRBV5-4 to TRBJ2-2; tentative D call: TRBD1 (6 bases). The clonotype was recovered from a woman between 25 and 40 years old in good health and CMV-seropositive. The DNA for the CDR3 is TGTGCCAGCAGTTTGGACAGGAACACCGGGGAGCTGTTTTTT. Protein sequence: CASSLDRNTGELFF.